Included here is one T cell receptor (beta chain) sequence, with context. Its antigen is undetermined. Trimming cost V 1 base and J 4 bases, with 13 bases left between them. This CDR3 has 16 residues. The germline V gene encodes CDR1 SGHTA and CDR2 FQGNSA. The PCR contained 60 Vbeta and 13 Jbeta primers. Sequenced by immunoSEQ multiplex PCR; TCRdb stores in-frame clones only, minus some. The data hold tens of thousands of clones, with about 73% observed a single time. This sample stems from a study of cytomegalovirus exposure and HLA in healthy donors. Overall study findings and caveats: While the bulk of TCR sequences proved rare, some public TCRs turned up in many donors. Cytomegalovirus-associated status was assigned to about 180 TCR beta chains.

The receptor comes from a woman in her thirties in good health and CMV-seronegative. The V call is TRBV7-2, the J call TRBJ2-2; D is uncertain. What was sequenced was PBMCs. DNA of the CDR3: TGTGCCAGCAGCTTAGAGTTGGCCACGCTCACCGGGGAGCTGTTTTTT. This gives the protein CASSLELATLTGELFF.